These T cell receptor beta chains were read from a single sample in a study of OX40 agonist ivuxolimab in advanced cancers. Sequencing used immunoSEQ multiplex PCR; TCRdb keeps in-frame clones, though not all of them. Among roughly 70,000 clones, around 85% were seen once, and the ten largest hold about 0.82%. The sample here was CD4+ or CD8+ T cells sorted from blood, taken in a trial of the OX40 agonist ivuxolimab. All receptors come from an adult with an advanced solid tumor such as melanoma, head and neck, liver or kidney cancer. The CDR3 runs from the conserved cysteine through the conserved F or W. D genes are given only for firm matches. Not every row has a clone size; where given, it reads once, few, many or a size class.

CDR3 DNA | CDR3 protein | D gene | clone size | J gene | V gene
TGTGCCAGTAGTAAATGGCGGGGGAACACCGGGGAGCTGTTTTTT | CASSKWRGNTGELFF | NA | NA | TRBJ2-2 | TRBV19
TGCAGCGTGCTGACAGGGTTAAATCAGCCCCAGCATTTT | CSVLTGLNQPQHF | TRBD1 | NA | TRBJ1-5 | TRBV29-1
TGTGCCAGCAGCTTGAAACAGGGGTTATCCTACAATGAGCAGTTCTTC | CASSLKQGLSYNEQFF | TRBD1 | once | TRBJ2-1 | TRBV5-4
TGTGCCAGCTCATCTGGGCAGGGGGCCGACGAGCAGTACTTC | CASSSGQGADEQYF | TRBD1 | NA | TRBJ2-7 | TRBV18
TGCGCCAGCTCACCTTCCGGGACGGTGGTCGCTGAAGCTTTCTTT | CASSPSGTVVAEAFF | NA | NA | TRBJ1-1 | TRBV5-1
TGTGCCAGCAAGTCAGGAAACTATGGCTACACCTTC | CASKSGNYGYTF | NA | NA | TRBJ1-2 | TRBV27
TGTGCCAGCAGTTCTCCGGGACAGGGGGTTTTGGGTGGCTACACCTTC | CASSSPGQGVLGGYTF | TRBD1 | NA | TRBJ1-2 | TRBV28
TGTGCCAGCAGGTCAACAGGGTTCGGAGCTTTCTTT | CASRSTGFGAFF | NA | NA | TRBJ1-1 | TRBV7-2
TGTGCCAGCAGTTACTCGAGGGAACAGCCCCAGCATTTT | CASSYSREQPQHF | NA | NA | TRBJ1-5 | TRBV6-5
TGTGCCAGCAGCGCGGACAGGGGATATAATTCACCCCTCCACTTT | CASSADRGYNSPLHF | TRBD1 | NA | TRBJ1-6 | TRBV9
TGTGCCAGCAGCTCGGACAGGAGCTCCTACGAGCAGTACTTC | CASSSDRSSYEQYF | TRBD1 | once | TRBJ2-7 | TRBV7-9
TGTGCCAGCAGTTCCAGCTCCTACGAGCAGTACTTC | CASSSSSYEQYF | NA | NA | TRBJ2-7 | TRBV7-2
TGTGCCAGCAGCTCCGTAGGGACAGGGAGTCAGCCCCAGCATTTT | CASSSVGTGSQPQHF | TRBD1 | NA | TRBJ1-5 | TRBV7-2
TGCGCCAGCAGCTTGGTGGTGGGGACAGGGGGCGATGAGCAGTACTTC | CASSLVVGTGGDEQYF | TRBD1 | NA | TRBJ2-7 | TRBV5-1
TGTGCCAGCAGCCCAATTCCGGGACAGGGATGGAATGGCTACACCTTC | CASSPIPGQGWNGYTF | TRBD1 | NA | TRBJ1-2 | TRBV5-4
TGTGCCAGCAGCCACGGACAGGGGCCCTCCGAGCAGTACTTC | CASSHGQGPSEQYF | TRBD1 | NA | TRBJ2-7 | TRBV7-6
TGTGCCACCACCCTGGGGGGTGGCACTGAAGCTTTCTTT | CATTLGGGTEAFF | NA | once | TRBJ1-1 | TRBV6-5
TGTGCCAGCAGCTTAGGGGTTGCGGAGGCGGGGACCCAGTACTTC | CASSLGVAEAGTQYF | NA | NA | TRBJ2-5 | TRBV7-2
TGTGCCAGCAGCTTAGAGGTGTCAGATACGCAGTATTTT | CASSLEVSDTQYF | NA | NA | TRBJ2-3 | TRBV7-2
TGTGCCAGCAGCCTGGGACAGGGGGACACTGAAGCTTTCTTT | CASSLGQGDTEAFF | TRBD1 | NA | TRBJ1-1 | TRBV7-9
TGTGCCAGCAGTGAGTTCAGATGGAACACTGAAGCTTTCTTT | CASSEFRWNTEAFF | NA | NA | TRBJ1-1 | TRBV27
TGTGCCAGCCGACAAGGGGCGGGGGGCCTATACAATGAGCAGTTCTTC | CASRQGAGGLYNEQFF | TRBD2 | once | TRBJ2-1 | TRBV7-2
TGTGCCAGCAGACCGGGTCGCTTCTTGGACACTGAAGCTTTCTTT | CASRPGRFLDTEAFF | NA | once | TRBJ1-1 | TRBV28
TGTGCCAGCAGCCTCCTCAACGATATATATGGCTACACCTTC | CASSLLNDIYGYTF | NA | NA | TRBJ1-2 | TRBV28
TGCGCCAGCAGCTCAAGGCCAGGCGGGGCTTCCTACAATGAGCAGTTCTTC | CASSSRPGGASYNEQFF | NA | NA | TRBJ2-1 | TRBV5-1
TGTGCCAGCAGCTTGCACGTCGGGGAAGCTTTCTTT | CASSLHVGEAFF | NA | NA | TRBJ1-1 | TRBV5-5
TGTGCCAGCAGCTCGACTTGGGACAGGGTTAAAGGTGACGAGCAGTACTTC | CASSSTWDRVKGDEQYF | TRBD1 | NA | TRBJ2-7 | TRBV7-8
TGTGCCATCGGGACTAGCCTCACCGTCGAGCAGTTCTTC | CAIGTSLTVEQFF | TRBD2 | NA | TRBJ2-1 | TRBV10-3
TGTGCCTGGAGGGGGTGCGGGGAGCTGTTTTTT | CAWRGCGELFF | NA | NA | TRBJ2-2 | TRBV30
TGCGCCAGCAGCCCAGGGACTAGCGGGGGGGCCGCGACCCAGTACTTC | CASSPGTSGGAATQYF | TRBD2 | NA | TRBJ2-5 | TRBV5-1
TGTGCCAGTAGTATAGGGAGGGGGACAGGAACTAACTATGGCTACACCTTC | CASSIGRGTGTNYGYTF | TRBD1 | NA | TRBJ1-2 | TRBV19
TGTGCCATCAGTAGAGGACTAGCGGAGGGGGAGCTGTTTTTT | CAISRGLAEGELFF | TRBD2 | once | TRBJ2-2 | TRBV10-3
TGTGCCAGCAGTCTGGGGCTAGCGCTAAAGGGCAATGAGCAGTTCTTC | CASSLGLALKGNEQFF | NA | NA | TRBJ2-1 | TRBV28
TGTGCCAGCAGTTACGACATCTACACCGGGGAGCTGTTTTTT | CASSYDIYTGELFF | NA | NA | TRBJ2-2 | TRBV6-5
TGTGCCAGCAGTCCGCGACAGGGTGCGGCTGAAGCTTTCTTT | CASSPRQGAAEAFF | TRBD1 | NA | TRBJ1-1 | TRBV6-5
TGTGCCAGCAGTTTGGCTAGCGGGGGGATAAACAATGAGCAGTTCTTC | CASSLASGGINNEQFF | TRBD2 | NA | TRBJ2-1 | TRBV28